The clone carrying this T cell receptor beta chain occurred once. Its specificity is not known. V was cut by 9 bases and J by 2 bases, with 10 bases left in between. Germline V CDR1 and CDR2: SNHLY, FYNNEI. The CDR3 extends over 12 amino acids. Using immunoSEQ multiplex PCR, the repertoire was profiled, and TCRdb retains in-frame clones only, with some absent. The table shows tens of thousands of clones, with about 92% occurring only once. This entry is derived from a study of T cell responses to AZD1222 COVID-19 vaccine. Study-level points and caveats: The study found vaccine-associated CD4 TCRs spanning spike, dominant at 160-218 and 743-854. Compared with day 0, the breadth and depth of the Spike-specific TCR repertoire rose significantly after two doses of AZD1222. The donor cohort was predominantly white British with a female majority, and clonal diversity may have been underestimated.

Second doses at about 4 or about 12 weeks were pooled. Sequenced material: peripheral blood, taken 28 days after the second AZD1222 dose. The rearrangement uses TRBV2 and TRBJ2-5, with D possibly called TRBD1 or TRBD2 (5 bases each). This clonotype originated in an adult who received the AZD1222 COVID-19 vaccine. The DNA for the CDR3 is TGTGCCAGTGGGACGGATCAAGAGACCCAGTACTTC. Translated: CASGTDQETQYF.